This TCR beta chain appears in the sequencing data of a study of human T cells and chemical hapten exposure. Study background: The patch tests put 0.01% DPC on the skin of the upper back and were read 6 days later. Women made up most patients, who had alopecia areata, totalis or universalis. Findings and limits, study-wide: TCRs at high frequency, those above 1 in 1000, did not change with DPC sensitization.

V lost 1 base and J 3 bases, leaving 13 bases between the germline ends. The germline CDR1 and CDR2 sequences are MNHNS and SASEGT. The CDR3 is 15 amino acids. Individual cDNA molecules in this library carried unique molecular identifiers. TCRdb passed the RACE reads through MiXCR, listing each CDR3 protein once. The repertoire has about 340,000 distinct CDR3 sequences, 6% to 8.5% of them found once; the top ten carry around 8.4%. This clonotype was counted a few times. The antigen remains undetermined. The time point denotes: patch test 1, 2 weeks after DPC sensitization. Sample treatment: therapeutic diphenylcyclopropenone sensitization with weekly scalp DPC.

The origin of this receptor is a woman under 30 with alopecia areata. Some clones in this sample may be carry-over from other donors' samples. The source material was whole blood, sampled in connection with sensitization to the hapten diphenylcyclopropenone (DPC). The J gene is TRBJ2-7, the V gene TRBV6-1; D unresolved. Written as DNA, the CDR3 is TGTGCCAGCAGTGAAGTGTACGGAGAAAGCTACGAGCAGTACTTC. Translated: CASSEVYGESYEQYF.